The 17 T cell receptor beta chains reported below all come from one sample, sequenced in a study of T cell repertoires in cytomegalovirus infection. Their antigens remain unidentified. Each CDR3 protein gets one entry after TCRdb re-called the reads with MiXCR. Here the sample spans about 220,000 distinct CDR3 sequences, roughly two fifths being singletons. Sequenced material: CD8+ T cells from cultured PBMCs, taken from culture after CMV antigen stimulation. Receptor source: a human donor in good health (CMV status not recorded). Some clones in this sample may be carry-over from other donors' samples.

This clonotype was counted a few times. V gene TRBV7-8 combines with J gene TRBJ1-1, with D maybe TRBD1 (5 bases). CDR1 and CDR2 (germline): SGHVS, FQNEAQ. The CDR3 contains 15 residues. With 1 base removed from V and 6 bases from J, the gap between germline ends came to 15 bases. CDR3 protein: CASSLEYQGKPEAFF. CDR3 coding DNA: TGTGCCAGCAGCTTAGAGTATCAGGGTAAACCTGAAGCTTTCTTT.

This clonotype has a handful of counts. The V gene is TRBV6-5, the J gene TRBJ2-3; D remains unclear. CDR1 and CDR2 (germline): MNHEY, SVGAGI. This CDR3 is built from 15 residues. The V end lost 2 bases, the J end lost 0 bases, and 9 bases lay between the germline ends. CDR3 bases: TGTGCCAGCAGTTACACCCTCTCTAGCACAGATACGCAGTATTTT. Translated: CASSYTLSSTDTQYF.

This chain connects TRBV7-2 to TRBJ2-7; D might be TRBD2 (5 bases). This CDR3 comprises 18 residues. Germline V gene data show CDR1 as SGHTA and CDR2 as FQGNSA. V was trimmed by 1 base and J by 0 bases, leaving 19 bases between them. CDR3 region: CASSLGNFRQEASYEQYF. The CDR3 DNA follows: TGTGCCAGCAGCTTAGGAAATTTCCGGCAGGAGGCCTCCTACGAGCAGTACTTC. The whole variable domain, filled in from reference TRBV7-2 and TRBJ2-7, reads GAGVSQSPSNKVTEKGKDVELRCDPISGHTALYWYRQSLGQGLEFLIYFQGNSAPDKSGLPSDRFSAERTGGSVSTLTIQRTQQEDSAVYLCASSLGNFRQEASYEQYFGPGTRLTVT.

This chain links TRBV6-5 with TRBJ2-3; 8 positions match TRBD2. The V segment lost 9 bases and the J segment 2 bases; nucleotides outside the gene matches: 10. The CDR3 sequence is 15 residues long. Germline CDR1 MNHEY, CDR2 SVGAGI. CDR3 in DNA: TGTGCCAGTCGGGGAGCGGGGGCCACCACAGATACGCAGTATTTT. Residues: CASRGAGATTDTQYF.

The chain recombines TRBV6-1 with TRBJ1-5, with a possible D match to TRBD1 (6 bases). The germline V gene encodes CDR1 MNHNS and CDR2 SASEGT. This CDR3 has 13 amino acids. V dropped 8 bases and J dropped 4 bases, with 12 bases sitting between them. The CDR3 here is CASGGQRNQPQHF. The DNA of the CDR3 is TGTGCCAGCGGCGGACAGAGGAATCAGCCCCAGCATTTT.

This clonotype was seen only a few times. J is TRBJ1-1 and V is TRBV12-5; D is possibly TRBD1 (5 bases). V was cut by 4 bases and J by 0 bases, with 15 bases left in between. The CDR3 contains 16 residues. Germline V gene sequence: CDR1 LGHNT, CDR2 FRNRAP. CDR3 bases: TGTGCTAGTGGTTGGGGGGGGGGGATCATGAACACTGAAGCTTTCTTT. This translates into CASGWGGGIMNTEAFF.

The V call is TRBV27, the J call TRBJ2-1, with 7 bases aligning to TRBD2. CDR1 and CDR2 from the germline V gene are MNHEY and SMNVEV (reference sequence). V lost 6 bases, J lost 6 bases, and 8 bases stayed unmatched. This CDR3 is built from 14 residues. Written as DNA, the CDR3 is TGTGCCAGCAGATCCGGGACTACCATCAATGAGCAGTTCTTC. As protein: CASRSGTTINEQFF.

The J gene is TRBJ2-5, the V gene TRBV11-1, with TRBD2 matching over 12 bases. CDR1 and CDR2 from the germline V gene are SGHAT and FQDESV (reference sequence). After removal of 5 bases from V and 5 bases from J, the junction contained 9 bases not matched to a gene. The CDR3 extends over 16 amino acids. The CDR3 sequence: CASSRGLAGNRETQYF. CDR3 in DNA: TGTGCCAGCAGCCGCGGACTAGCGGGGAATCGGGAGACCCAGTACTTC. Full variable domain (rest looked up from reference TRBV11-1 and TRBJ2-5): EAEVAQSPRYKITEKSQAVAFWCDPISGHATLYWYRQILGQGPELLVQFQDESVVDDSQLPKDRFSAERLKGVDSTLKIQPAELGDSAMYLCASSRGLAGNRETQYFGPGTRLLVL.

The V gene is TRBV7-9, the J gene TRBJ1-1; D might be TRBD1 (5 bases). The V gene lost 5 bases and the J gene lost 5 bases, with 18 bases spanning the gap. There are 15 residues in the CDR3. CDR1 is SEHNR, CDR2 FQNEAQ, per germline (reference sequence). CDR3 loop: CASSPGIVDVTEAFF. The CDR3 nucleotides are TGTGCCAGCAGCCCAGGGATTGTAGATGTGACTGAAGCTTTCTTT.

The rearrangement uses TRBV5-1 and TRBJ2-7; tentatively, D is TRBD1 (5 bases). Germline V gives CDR1 SGHRS, CDR2 YFSETQ. V lost 4 bases and J lost 0, with 23 bases in between. The CDR3 length is 18 residues. The CDR3 protein is CASSITGYLPPHSYEQYF. For the CDR3, the DNA is TGCGCCAGCAGCATAACAGGCTACTTACCTCCCCACTCCTACGAGCAGTACTTC.

The V call is TRBV25-1, the J call TRBJ2-1; 12 bases fit TRBD2. After removal of 4 bases from V and 3 bases from J, the junction contained 4 bases not matched to a gene. This CDR3 spans 16 amino acids. Germline V gene sequence: CDR1 MGHDK, CDR2 SYGVNS. CDR3 sequence reads: CASSVTSGSLYNEQFF. The CDR3, as DNA: TGTGCCAGCAGTGTGACTAGCGGGAGTCTCTACAATGAGCAGTTCTTC.

The sample holds many counts of this clonotype. The rearrangement joins TRBV7-8 to TRBJ2-1; D is undetermined. Germline V gene data show CDR1 as SGHVS and CDR2 as FQNEAQ. The CDR3 is 16 amino acids. V dropped 4 bases and J dropped 0 bases, with 13 bases sitting between them. The CDR3 bases are TGTGCCAGCAGCTCCACTCACCTGAGCTCCTACAATGAGCAGTTCTTC. It yields the protein CASSSTHLSSYNEQFF.

The chain recombines TRBV2 with TRBJ1-2; TRBD1 aligns across 7 bases. The germline V gene has CDR1 SNHLY and CDR2 FYNNEI. The V gene end was trimmed by 10 bases and the J gene end by 2 bases; junction bases not matched to a gene: 4. The CDR3 extends over 12 amino acids. The CDR3: CATLTGNYGYTF. CDR3 sequence (DNA): TGTGCCACCCTGACAGGGAACTATGGCTACACCTTC.

The V call is TRBV13, the J call TRBJ2-7, with TRBD2 identical over 7 bases. This CDR3 has 14 residues. V dropped 0 bases and J dropped 3; count of bases not matched to a gene: 2. Germline loops: CDR1 PRHDT, CDR2 FYEKMQ (reference sequence). The CDR3 loop is CASSLGGTNYEQYF. Written as DNA, the CDR3 is TGTGCCAGCAGCTTAGGGGGGACTAACTACGAGCAGTACTTC.

This chain links TRBV7-4 with TRBJ2-7, with D possibly TRBD1 on 6 matching bases. V was shortened by 4 bases and J by 1 base, with 17 bases between the two germline ends. The germline V gene has CDR1 SGHVT and CDR2 SQSDAQ. The CDR3 runs to 16 residues. The CDR3 protein is CASSSGQSSSSYEQYF. DNA for the CDR3: TGTGCCAGCAGCTCCGGACAGTCATCATCTTCCTACGAGCAGTACTTC.

V usage is TRBV7-6 and J usage is TRBJ2-3; 9 bases fit TRBD2. The CDR3 runs 16 residues. Trimming took 5 bases from V and 2 from J; bases not matched to a gene: 8. CDR1 and CDR2 from the germline V gene are SGHVS and FNYEAQ. This chain's CDR3 is CASSKTSGQNTDTQYF. DNA for the CDR3: TGTGCCAGCAGCAAAACTAGCGGGCAGAACACAGATACGCAGTATTTT.

This chain joins TRBV7-6 and TRBJ1-1, with 9 bases identical to TRBD1. The V segment lost 5 bases and the J segment 0 bases; nucleotides outside the gene matches: 4. CDR1 is SGHVS and CDR2 is FNYEAQ in the germline V gene. The CDR3 runs 15 residues. The CDR3 here is CASSDHRGLNTEAFF. The CDR3 DNA reads TGTGCCAGCAGCGACCACAGGGGGCTGAACACTGAAGCTTTCTTT.